The sequence of this T cell receptor (beta chain) was determined in a study of shared clonotypes between healthy human individuals. Recent acute infections and vaccinations were absent in the healthy HIV-negative adult donors. A word on this clone: The antigen remains unidentified.

Notes on the study in general: Non-shared clonotypes displayed generation probabilities falling below those of clonotypes present in all four donors.

Evenly divided among several immunoSEQ plates was the genomic DNA of each subset. Sorted-subset replicate PCR reactions were performed with approximately 180 ng DNA, corresponding to roughly 31,000 T cell genomes. Generated by immunoSEQ multiplex PCR, the TCRdb table keeps only in-frame clones and is missing some. In the table there are 2.5 million or so clones, approximately 90% of which are singletons. The sequenced sample consisted of naive CD4+ T cells sorted from blood. Subset of the sample: CD45RA+ positively selected. The TCR was taken from a man aged 18 to 35 in good health.

The CDR3 here is CASSLAGGFKLFF. The DNA for the CDR3 is TGTGCCAGCAGCTTAGCAGGCGGGTTTAAGCTGTTTTTT. This chain joins TRBV11-2 and TRBJ2-2; TRBD2 is a possible D gene (5 bases). CDR1 is SGHAT, CDR2 FQNNGV, per germline. This CDR3 contains 13 residues. Trimming pared 1 base from V and 12 bases from J, leaving 12 bases between.